This entry concerns a single T cell receptor (beta chain). The entry originates in a study of shared clonotypes between healthy human individuals. Assay execution took place at the deep level. Produced via immunoSEQ multiplex PCR; TCRdb's table is partial and in-frame only. The repertoire includes approximately 2.1 million clones, over 85% of them detected once, and about 0.37% sits in the top ten. Every donor, a Caucasian adult, lived in Nashville, Tennessee. Germline CDR1 reads LGHNA; CDR2 reads YNFKEQ. The CDR3 runs 16 residues. Deletions cut 0 bases from V and 3 bases from J, with 13 bases between.

Sequenced material: naive CD4+ T cells from PBMCs. The subset: CD45RA+ positively selected. This receptor was taken from a man in his late teens or twenties in good health. Some clones in this sample may be carry-over from other donors' samples. The J gene is TRBJ2-3, the V gene TRBV4-2; D gene unclear. For the CDR3, the DNA is TGTGCCAGCAGCCAAGATCTCGAGAGCCCGACAGATACGCAGTATTTT. Translated: CASSQDLESPTDTQYF.